This TCR beta chain was sequenced for a study of OX40 agonist ivuxolimab in advanced cancers. Whole-study findings and limits: Within 6 weeks, CD4+ and CD8+ blood T cells expanded clonally at 0.1 to 3.0 mg/kg.

CDR1 and CDR2 from the germline V gene are LGHNA and YNFKEQ. The CDR3 loop spans 19 amino acids. The trim removed 0 bases at V and 2 bases at J, leaving 10 bases unmatched. Comments on this clone: The target antigen is unknown.

Only in-frame clones appear in the TCRdb table, and some are missing; sequencing was by immunoSEQ multiplex PCR. The data contain tens of thousands of clones, around 84% of them singletons. The sample here was CD4+ or CD8+ T cells sorted from blood, taken in a trial of the OX40 agonist ivuxolimab. The source is an adult with an advanced solid tumor such as melanoma, head and neck, liver or kidney cancer. The chain joins TRBV4-2 to TRBJ2-5; TRBD2 matches at 12 bases. CDR3 protein: CASSQDGGTSGRRQETQYF. CDR3 bases: TGTGCCAGCAGCCAAGATGGGGGTACTAGCGGGAGGCGGCAAGAGACCCAGTACTTC.